The 27 T cell receptor beta chains in this list originate from one sample, sequenced in a study of identical twins. TCRdb itself ran the 5' RACE reads through MiXCR, one entry per CDR3 protein. The data show fewer than 800,000 distinct CDR3 sequences, about 7.1% seen once. In addition, the sample was reused for a study of yellow fever vaccine responses in identical twins.

The sequencing input was PBMCs. The origin of the receptors is a woman under 30 in good health.

This clonotype was recorded a few times. J is TRBJ2-3 and V is TRBV2; weak D call: TRBD2 (6 bases). Trimming cost V 8 bases and J 2 bases, with 11 bases left between them. Germline CDR1 is SNHLY and CDR2 is FYNNEI. The CDR3 consists of 13 residues. The CDR3 region is CASGGEFTDTQYF. Written as DNA, the CDR3 is TGTGCCAGCGGAGGGGAGTTCACAGATACGCAGTATTTT.

Only a few counts were recorded for this clonotype. This chain connects TRBV7-9 to TRBJ2-3; D is perhaps TRBD2 (6 bases). The CDR3 runs to 15 residues. Per the germline V gene, CDR1 is SEHNR and CDR2 is FQNEAQ (reference sequence). V was trimmed by 3 bases and J by 7 bases, leaving 17 bases between them. The CDR3 here is CASSLAGRAENTQYF. The CDR3 DNA is TGTGCCAGCAGCTTGGCGGGACGGGCGGAGAATACGCAGTATTTT.

This clonotype has a count of ten or more. The DNA for the CDR3 is TGCGCCAGCAGCCAAGTATGGGGGCCAAACCCCCATGAGCAGTTCTTC. It codes for CASSQVWGPNPHEQFF. J is TRBJ2-1 and V is TRBV4-1, with TRBD1 as a possible D gene (6 bases). The CDR3 consists of 16 residues. CDR1 and CDR2 (germline): MGHRA, YSYEKL. The V end was cut by 1 base, the J end by 8 bases, with 18 bases between.

For this clonotype: Germline is not matched at one junction end, which may reflect a read error. This sequence joins TRBV5-1 and TRBJ2-2, with a tentative D call TRBD2 (6 bases). Germline assignment: CDR1 SGHRS and CDR2 YFSETQ. CDR3 length: 13 residues. The CDR3 loop is CASSLSDTGGLFF. The CDR3 DNA is TGCGCCAGCAGCTTGTCTGACACCGGGGGGCTGTTTTTT.

This clonotype was observed a few times. J is TRBJ2-1 and V is TRBV11-1, with TRBD2 matching 10 bases. This CDR3 has 19 residues. In germline, CDR1 is SGHAT, CDR2 FQDESV (reference sequence). The junction had 9 bases not matched to a gene; V was cut back by 1 base and J by 0 bases. Here the CDR3 DNA reads TGTGCCAGCAGCTTAGGTCCCGGACTAGCGGAGCCCTCCTACAATGAGCAGTTCTTC. The encoded protein is CASSLGPGLAEPSYNEQFF.

This clonotype was seen a handful of times. V is TRBV12-3 or TRBV12-4 and J is TRBJ2-2; 8 bases align to TRBD2. The CDR3 has 15 amino acids. V was pared by 5 bases and J by 6 bases, with 8 bases of the junction left unmatched. The CDR3 DNA sequence: TGTGCCAGCAGTCCGGGAGGGCGAGTTTCCGGGGAGCTGTTTTTT. Protein sequence: CASSPGGRVSGELFF.

A few counts support this clonotype. This chain links TRBV20-1 with TRBJ2-5; 7 nucleotides match TRBD1. Per the germline V gene, CDR1 is DFQATT and CDR2 is SNEGSKA (reference sequence). The length of the CDR3 is 14 residues. V lost 0 bases to trimming and J lost 3 bases; unmatched junction nucleotides: 4. The CDR3 region has the DNA TGCAGTGCTAGAGATGGAACAGGGGAAGAGACCCAGTACTTC. Protein product: CSARDGTGEETQYF.

Only one count was recorded for this clonotype. The chain links TRBV5-1 to TRBJ2-6; 11 bases line up with TRBD1. The CDR3 runs 21 residues. CDR1 and CDR2 (germline): SGHRS, YFSETQ. V trimming: 2 bases; J trimming: 2 bases; junction bases outside the gene matches: 15. The CDR3 loop reads CASSLKVDRGQFTPGANVLTF. As DNA, the CDR3 is TGCGCCAGCAGCTTAAAGGTGGACAGGGGGCAGTTTACTCCTGGGGCCAACGTCCTGACTTTC.

This clonotype has a handful of counts. This sequence joins TRBV7-3 and TRBJ2-2; D is uncertain. V was clipped by 5 bases and J by 3 bases, with 13 bases between them. The germline gives CDR1 SGHTA, CDR2 FQGTGA. CDR3 size: 15 residues. The DNA for the CDR3 is TGTGCCAGCAGCCCTACCTTGGGCCACACCGGGGAGCTGTTTTTT. Translation gives CASSPTLGHTGELFF.

The table lists this clonotype with a few counts. The chain uses TRBV5-1 and TRBJ2-5; D could derive from TRBD1 or TRBD2 (5 bases each). The V gene's germline CDR1 is SGHRS and CDR2 YFSETQ. The germline V and J ends were trimmed by 4 bases and 5 bases, with 12 bases remaining between them. This CDR3 has 13 amino acids. The CDR3 protein is CASSLGADETQYF. For the CDR3, the DNA is TGCGCCAGCAGCCTCGGGGCCGATGAGACCCAGTACTTC.

The table lists this clonotype with a few counts. The chain carries TRBV5-1 and TRBJ2-7, with 7 bases matching TRBD2. Looked up from germline, CDR1 is SGHRS and CDR2 is YFSETQ. Trimming at V came to 0 bases and at J to 3 bases, leaving 6 bases not matched to a gene. The CDR3 sequence is 15 residues long. CDR3 DNA: TGCGCCAGCAGCTTGGGGGATTGGGGGGGCTACGAGCAGTACTTC. Protein: CASSLGDWGGYEQYF.

The rearrangement joins TRBV5-6 to TRBJ2-5; TRBD2 agrees at 8 bases. After removal of 3 bases from V and 9 bases from J, the junction contained 10 bases not matched to a gene. In germline, CDR1 is SGHDT, CDR2 YYEEEE. This CDR3 spans 14 amino acids. CDR3 amino acids: CASSYLPGGESQYF. DNA of the CDR3: TGTGCCAGCAGCTATCTCCCGGGGGGGGAGTCCCAGTACTTC.

In this sample, this clonotype turned up many times. This chain joins TRBV5-1 and TRBJ2-3, with 9 bases lining up with TRBD2. V trimming: 2 bases; J trimming: 1 base; junction bases outside the gene matches: 2. In germline, CDR1 is SGHRS, CDR2 YFSETQ. CDR3 size: 15 residues. The CDR3 DNA reads TGCGCCAGCAGCTTCCGGACTAGCGGCACAGATACGCAGTATTTT. Its translation is CASSFRTSGTDTQYF.

The rearrangement joins TRBV20-1 to TRBJ1-5; 7 bases line up with TRBD1. The germline CDR1 and CDR2 sequences are DFQATT and SNEGSKA (reference sequence). This CDR3 is 14 amino acids long. V shed 6 bases and J 5 bases; nucleotides not matched to a gene: 10. CDR3 loop: CSAYAGGSDQPQHF. DNA of the CDR3: TGCAGTGCGTATGCAGGGGGATCGGATCAGCCCCAGCATTTT.

This clonotype was seen at least ten times. The gene calls are TRBV5-1 and TRBJ2-5, with D uncertain. Germline CDR1 and CDR2: SGHRS and YFSETQ. The CDR3 totals 13 residues. The germline V and J ends were trimmed by 5 bases and 2 bases, with 10 bases remaining between them. The CDR3 loop reads CASSWAVQETQYF. In DNA form, the CDR3 reads TGCGCCAGCAGTTGGGCAGTTCAAGAGACCCAGTACTTC.

This clonotype was seen a handful of times. The chain carries TRBV10-3 and TRBJ2-5, with 7 bases fitting TRBD1. V was pared by 3 bases and J by 4 bases, with 8 bases of the junction left unmatched. CDR3 length equals 15 residues. Germline values: CDR1 ENHRY, CDR2 SYGVKD. Written as DNA, the CDR3 is TGTGCCATCAGTGAACAGGGGTTCAGGAGAGAGACCCAGTACTTC. Translation gives CAISEQGFRRETQYF.

As to this clonotype: The germline gene is not matched at one end of the junction; a read error may be the cause. The chain joins TRBV3-1 to TRBJ2-1; the D is unclear. Looked up from germline, CDR1 is LGHDT and CDR2 is YNNKEL (reference sequence). This CDR3 is built from 10 residues. CDR3 protein: CASSQGMWVF. Here the CDR3 DNA reads TGTGCCAGCAGCCAAGGGATGTGGGTCTTC.

A few counts support this clonotype. The chain carries TRBV20-1 and TRBJ2-1; 9 bases match TRBD2. This CDR3 has 14 residues. The germline CDR1 and CDR2 sequences are DFQATT and SNEGSKA (reference sequence). J was trimmed by 6 bases and V by 5 bases; bases with no gene match: 8. This CDR3 reads CSAPFAGGSNEQFF. In DNA form, the CDR3 reads TGCAGTGCTCCTTTTGCGGGAGGGTCCAATGAGCAGTTCTTC.

There are many counts of this clonotype. V is TRBV29-1 and J is TRBJ2-4, with TRBD2 matching over 10 bases. CDR3 size: 22 residues. Per the germline V gene, CDR1 is SQVTM and CDR2 is ANQGSEA. Losses at the gene ends were 1 base for V and 5 bases for J; bases not matched to a gene: 26. The CDR3 DNA follows: TGCAGCGTTGAAGGCTGGGCTAGCGGGAGTAAAGGGGCAACCGAGTTGGAAAACATTCAGTACTTC. Its protein is CSVEGWASGSKGATELENIQYF.

The chain has TRBV6-5 and TRBJ1-2, with D uncertain. V lost 0 bases to trimming and J lost 3 bases, with 11 bases between them. Germline V CDR1 and CDR2: MNHEY, SVGAGI. The CDR3 is made up of 15 amino acids. The CDR3 coding sequence is TGTGCCAGCAGTTACTCGCGGACCATGCACTATGGCTACACCTTC. Residues: CASSYSRTMHYGYTF.

Ten or more counts support this clonotype. The rearrangement links TRBV28 to TRBJ2-5; 8 positions agree with TRBD2. The trim removed 6 bases at V and 2 bases at J, leaving 14 bases unmatched. Germline loops: CDR1 MDHEN, CDR2 SYDVKM. The CDR3 is 17 residues long. CDR3 DNA sequence: TGTGCCAGCAGCCGGTTCGGGGGCGGGGGGTCACAAGAGACCCAGTACTTC. Protein: CASSRFGGGGSQETQYF.

This clonotype was detected a few times. This chain uses TRBV7-9 with TRBJ2-4, with a weak D call TRBD2 (6 bases). Per germline, CDR1 SEHNR and CDR2 FQNEAQ (reference sequence). The ends were cut back, 5 bases at V and 8 bases at J, with 22 bases in the middle. This CDR3 comprises 16 residues. Here the CDR3 DNA reads TGTGCCAGCAGCCCCCCCACCCGACTAGTTGCGGACATTCAGTACTTC. Translated: CASSPPTRLVADIQYF.

This clonotype was observed a few times. The rearrangement uses TRBV20-1 and TRBJ2-3, with no clear D. CDR1 DFQATT and CDR2 SNEGSKA come from the germline V gene (reference sequence). This CDR3 has 14 amino acids. Trimming left V 6 bases short and J 3 bases short, with 16 bases between. The CDR3 DNA follows: TGCAGTGCCCAAGGGTACGGATCAACAGATACGCAGTATTTT. The encoded protein is CSAQGYGSTDTQYF.

This clonotype was seen a handful of times. The V call is TRBV28, the J call TRBJ1-5, with 12 bases aligning to TRBD1. Germline lookup yields CDR1 MDHEN and CDR2 SYDVKM. The CDR3 sequence is 18 residues long. The ends lost 4 bases at V and 2 bases at J; junction bases unmatched: 9. The chain's CDR3 is CASSSGTGGLLGNQPQHF. As DNA, the CDR3 is TGTGCCAGCAGTTCTGGGACAGGGGGCCTCTTGGGCAATCAGCCCCAGCATTTT.

This rearrangement joins TRBV3-1 to TRBJ2-1; 7 bases are a match to TRBD2. The CDR3 loop spans 15 amino acids. Germline V gives CDR1 LGHDT, CDR2 YNNKEL (reference sequence). With 4 bases clipped from V and 3 bases from J, the junction kept 6 bases outside the gene matches. The CDR3 DNA reads as TGTGCCAGCAGCCCCGTCGGCGGGGGCTACAATGAGCAGTTCTTC. Translation: CASSPVGGGYNEQFF.

The chain joins TRBV6-1 to TRBJ1-5; D uncertain. V was trimmed by 0 bases and J by 6 bases, leaving 12 bases between them. This CDR3 contains 15 residues. CDR1 is MNHNS, CDR2 SASEGT, per germline. The CDR3 sequence is CASSEAFQLPQPQHF. CDR3 DNA: TGTGCCAGCAGTGAAGCGTTTCAGTTGCCTCAGCCCCAGCATTTT.

This clonotype was seen ten or more times. The chain uses TRBV6-1 and TRBJ2-4, with 11 bases identical to TRBD1. The CDR3 is made up of 19 amino acids. V trimming: 4 bases; J trimming: 1 base; junction bases outside the gene matches: 12. Per the germline V gene, CDR1 is MNHNS and CDR2 is SASEGT. CDR3 in DNA: TGTGCCAGCAGTGCCAGACCGGGACAGGGGGTTGGGGCCAAAAACATTCAGTACTTC. It translates to CASSARPGQGVGAKNIQYF.